Listed here are 29 T cell receptor beta chains from one sample, sequenced in a study of cytomegalovirus exposure and HLA in healthy donors. This PCR relied on a set of 60 Vbeta primers and 13 Jbeta primers. This table comes from immunoSEQ multiplex PCR, and its TCRdb copy is limited to in-frame clones, with some not included. The sample gives 150,000 to 200,000 clones, 80% of which show up once; about 15% is in the top ten. The sample was PBMCs. The source is a woman aged 40 to 50 in good health and CMV-seronegative.

This sequence joins TRBV19 and TRBJ2-1; TRBD2 matches 11 bases. Per germline, CDR1 LNHDA and CDR2 SQIVND (reference sequence). This CDR3 comprises 15 residues. V lost 6 bases and J lost 8; bases outside the gene matches: 9. CDR3 bases: TGTGCCAGTAGAATCTCTAGCGGGGGGATATATGAGCAGTTCTTC. Amino acids: CASRISSGGIYEQFF.

This clone was counted once. The chain couples TRBV25-1 to TRBJ1-1; D is ambiguous. This CDR3 is 12 amino acids long. The ends were cut back, 1 base at V and 11 bases at J, with 11 bases in the middle. Germline assignment: CDR1 MGHDK and CDR2 SYGVNS. The DNA for the CDR3 is TGTGCCAGCAGTGAATCGGAGCCGGGGGCTTTCTTT. As protein: CASSESEPGAFF.

The rearrangement links TRBV4-3 to TRBJ2-5, with 8 bases aligning to TRBD1. The CDR3 runs to 15 residues. The junction had 5 bases not matched to a gene; V was cut back by 3 bases and J by 2 bases. The germline gives CDR1 LGHNA, CDR2 YSLEER. For the CDR3, the DNA is TGCGCCAGCAGCCAGATAGGACAGGGACAAGAGACCCAGTACTTC. It specifies CASSQIGQGQETQYF.

V usage is TRBV19 and J usage is TRBJ2-5; 7 positions match TRBD2. The DNA end favors TRBJ2-7, so the J call may be wrong. CDR1 is LNHDA and CDR2 is SQIVND in the germline V gene (reference sequence). CDR3 length: 14 residues. The CDR3 is CASTSGRNSYEQYF. The CDR3 nucleotides are TGTGCCAGTACGTCCGGGAGGAACTCCTACGAGCAGTACTTC.

This clone was detected only once. CDR3 bases: TGTGCCTGGCAGGACAGCCCCTATCAGCCCCAGCATTTT. This sequence encodes CAWQDSPYQPQHF. The chain employs TRBV30 and TRBJ1-5; D is perhaps TRBD1 (6 bases). Germline V gene lookup returns CDR1 GTSNPN and CDR2 SVGIG (reference sequence). Trimming removed 5 bases at V and 5 bases at J, with 13 bases between. CDR3 size: 13 residues.

V usage is TRBV11-1 and J usage is TRBJ1-1, with a tentative D call TRBD1 (5 bases). Per germline, CDR1 SGHAT and CDR2 FQDESV (reference sequence). The CDR3 consists of 13 residues. Trimming cost V 5 bases and J 1 base, with 8 bases left between them. The CDR3 spells CASSVGQNTEAFF. For the CDR3, the DNA is TGTGCCAGCAGCGTCGGACAGAACACTGAAGCTTTCTTT.

V is TRBV7-3 and J is TRBJ2-7; unclear D gene. V was pared by 2 bases and J by 3 bases, with 8 bases between. The CDR3 is made up of 13 amino acids. Germline V gene sequence: CDR1 SGHTA, CDR2 FQGTGA. The CDR3 nucleotides are TGTGCCAGCAGCTTAGACTGGAACTACGAGCAGTACTTC. Its protein product is CASSLDWNYEQYF.

The chain couples TRBV27 to TRBJ2-1; 8 bases fit TRBD2. The CDR3 sequence is 14 residues long. Looked up from germline, CDR1 is MNHEY and CDR2 is SMNVEV (reference sequence). With V trimmed by 6 bases and J by 7 bases, 8 bases remained unmatched. The CDR3 sequence is CASSPGGRFNEQFF. CDR3 bases: TGTGCCAGCAGCCCGGGGGGGCGCTTTAATGAGCAGTTCTTC.

This chain joins TRBV4-1 and TRBJ2-3, with 8 bases aligning to TRBD2. Trimming at V came to 1 base and at J to 4 bases, leaving 7 bases not matched to a gene. This CDR3 contains 16 residues. Germline CDR1 MGHRA, CDR2 YSYEKL. The CDR3 here is CASSQVQSGSADTQYF. CDR3 sequence (DNA): TGCGCCAGCAGCCAAGTCCAGAGCGGGAGCGCAGATACGCAGTATTTT.

The V call is TRBV5-1, the J call TRBJ2-7, with 11 bases identical to TRBD2. The germline V gene has CDR1 SGHRS and CDR2 YFSETQ. The V and J ends lost 4 bases and 0 bases, in that order; junction bases with no gene match: 6. This CDR3 has 16 residues. The CDR3 region is CASSLIAGGASYEQYF. CDR3 DNA: TGCGCCAGCAGCCTCATAGCGGGGGGGGCCTCCTACGAGCAGTACTTC.

The chain couples TRBV27 to TRBJ1-1, with D unresolved. Per germline, CDR1 MNHEY and CDR2 SMNVEV (reference sequence). This CDR3 is 15 amino acids long. V gave up 6 bases and J gave up 1 base, with 15 bases separating them. The CDR3 spells CASSRDATRNTEAFF. The CDR3 coding sequence is TGTGCCAGCAGCCGGGATGCGACTCGGAACACTGAAGCTTTCTTT.

This chain uses TRBV29-1 with TRBJ2-7; 7 bases agree with TRBD1. The CDR3 totals 11 residues. The germline CDR1 and CDR2 sequences are SQVTM and ANQGSEA. V trimming: 7 bases; J trimming: 3 bases; junction bases outside the gene matches: 3. For the CDR3, the DNA is TGCAGCGCCTGGGACAGCTACGAGCAGTACTTC. As protein: CSAWDSYEQYF.

This clone was recorded only once. The gene calls are TRBV18 and TRBJ1-1; the match to TRBD1 covers 7 bases. V lost 3 bases and J lost 0; bases outside the gene matches: 10. Looked up from germline, CDR1 is KGHSH and CDR2 is LQKENI. The CDR3 has 17 amino acids. The CDR3 DNA follows: TGTGCCAGCTCACCGATTAAGGACAGGTCGGTGAACACTGAAGCTTTCTTT. Amino acid sequence: CASSPIKDRSVNTEAFF.

The table lists this clone with a few counts. The rearrangement joins TRBV19 to TRBJ2-2; no definite D call. The CDR3 totals 13 residues. Germline V gene lookup returns CDR1 LNHDA and CDR2 SQIVND (reference sequence). V dropped 4 bases and J dropped 5 bases, with 8 bases sitting between them. The CDR3 DNA is TGTGCCAGTAGTAGTAGGCGGACCGGGGAGCTGTTTTTT. Protein product: CASSSRRTGELFF.

As for this clone: One junction end disagrees with the germline gene, perhaps due to a read error. The rearrangement links TRBV7-7 to TRBJ2-3; TRBD2 aligns across 9 bases. The CDR3 has 16 residues. Per germline, CDR1 SSHAT and CDR2 FNYEAQ (reference sequence). This CDR3 is CASSPNEGTSIDTQYF. As DNA, the CDR3 is TGTGCTAGCAGCCCAAATGAAGGGACTAGCATTGATACGCAGTATTTT.

The rearrangement uses TRBV4-3 and TRBJ2-5, with 8 bases matching TRBD1. V dropped 4 bases and J dropped 5; count of bases not matched to a gene: 6. Germline V gives CDR1 LGHNA, CDR2 YSLEER. This CDR3 comprises 14 residues. CDR3 DNA: TGCGCCAGCAGCCCGGCCAGGGGGCGGGAGACCCAGTACTTC. It translates to CASSPARGRETQYF.

The genes are TRBV5-8 and TRBJ2-5; D is possibly TRBD1 (6 bases). The germline V gene encodes CDR1 SGHTS and CDR2 YDEGEE. V shed 4 bases and J shed 1 base, with 14 bases lying between them. This CDR3 comprises 15 residues. CDR3: CASSDRDRSQETQYF. CDR3 in DNA: TGTGCCAGCAGCGACCGCGACAGGAGCCAAGAGACCCAGTACTTC.

The chain links TRBV5-1 to TRBJ2-5, with D perhaps TRBD1 (5 bases). Germline CDR1 SGHRS, CDR2 YFSETQ. The CDR3 is made up of 15 amino acids. V was shortened by 2 bases and J by 3 bases, with 14 bases between the two germline ends. Here the CDR3 reads CASSFWGAREETQYF. CDR3 coding DNA: TGCGCCAGCAGCTTCTGGGGCGCGCGAGAAGAGACCCAGTACTTC.

This sequence joins TRBV7-2 and TRBJ2-7; unclear D gene. Germline assignment: CDR1 SGHTA and CDR2 FQGNSA. V was cut by 4 bases and J by 6 bases, with 13 bases left in between. The CDR3 is 13 amino acids. CDR3 residues: CASSSSHYGEQYF. The CDR3 coding sequence is TGTGCCAGCAGCTCCTCCCACTACGGCGAGCAGTACTTC.

This clone was found once. The chain is built from TRBV7-2 and TRBJ2-5, with TRBD2 identical over 7 bases. The CDR3 is made up of 18 amino acids. The germline CDR1 and CDR2 sequences are SGHTA and FQGNSA. J gave up 2 bases and V 3 bases, and 15 bases lay outside the gene matches. For the CDR3, the DNA is TGTGCCAGCAGCTTTAACAGGATCGCGGGAGCGTCACAAGAGACCCAGTACTTC. This translates into CASSFNRIAGASQETQYF. Complete variable domain (other parts from reference TRBV7-2 and TRBJ2-5): GAGVSQSPSNKVTEKGKDVELRCDPISGHTALYWYRQSLGQGLEFLIYFQGNSAPDKSGLPSDRFSAERTGGSVSTLTIQRTQQEDSAVYLCASSFNRIAGASQETQYFGPGTRLLVL.

This clone was seen more than once but under ten times. The rearrangement links TRBV4-2 to TRBJ2-5, with 8 bases matching TRBD2. The CDR3 is 15 residues long. Germline CDR1 reads LGHNA; CDR2 reads YNFKEQ. V shed 0 bases, J shed 5 bases, and the junction held 5 bases outside the gene matches. CDR3 amino acids: CASSQEGTRVETQYF. DNA for the CDR3: TGTGCCAGCAGCCAAGAGGGGACTAGAGTGGAGACCCAGTACTTC.

The chain joins TRBV29-1 to TRBJ2-1; TRBD2 agrees at 7 bases. Germline CDR1 is SQVTM and CDR2 is ANQGSEA. The CDR3 extends over 14 amino acids. With 5 bases clipped from V and 0 bases from J, the junction kept 4 bases outside the gene matches. The CDR3 nucleotides read TGCAGCGTTCGGGGCGGGGGCTCCTACAATGAGCAGTTCTTC. Its translation is CSVRGGGSYNEQFF.

V is TRBV10-3 and J is TRBJ2-2, with D perhaps TRBD2 (6 bases). This CDR3 contains 16 residues. The ends were cut back, 2 bases at V and 4 bases at J, with 14 bases in the middle. Germline CDR1 is ENHRY and CDR2 is SYGVKD. As DNA, the CDR3 is TGTGCCATCAGTGAGGGGGGGATGCAAGGCACCGGGGAGCTGTTTTTT. Residues: CAISEGGMQGTGELFF.

This clone was observed a handful of times. The rearrangement joins TRBV6-6 to TRBJ2-7; TRBD2 agrees at 7 bases. V lost 0 bases to trimming and J lost 6 bases; unmatched junction nucleotides: 8. The CDR3 spans 15 residues. From germline, CDR1 is MNHNY and CDR2 SVGAGI (reference sequence). CDR3 DNA: TGTGCCAGCAGTTACTCGACGGGGGGTGGGGGCGAGCAGTACTTC. This encodes CASSYSTGGGGEQYF.

The V and J genes are TRBV5-1 and TRBJ2-1; 14 bases map to TRBD2. Unmatched junction bases numbered 3, after V lost 4 bases and J lost 6 bases. The germline V gene encodes CDR1 SGHRS and CDR2 YFSETQ. The CDR3 extends over 15 amino acids. The CDR3 nucleotides read TGCGCCAGCAGCGCCGGACTAGCGGGGGGCAATGAGCAGTTCTTC. It codes for CASSAGLAGGNEQFF. The entire variable domain, with the rest obtained from reference TRBV5-1 and TRBJ2-1, is as follows: KAGVTQTPRYLIKTRGQQVTLSCSPISGHRSVSWYQQTPGQGLQFLFEYFSETQRNKGNFPGRFSGRQFSNSRSEMNVSTLELGDSALYLCASSAGLAGGNEQFFGPGTRLTVL.

The V gene is TRBV6-6, the J gene TRBJ2-7, with TRBD1 as a possible D gene (6 bases). The CDR3 extends over 13 amino acids. Trimming left V 7 bases short and J 7 bases short, with 17 bases between. Per the germline V gene, CDR1 is MNHNY and CDR2 is SVGAGI (reference sequence). CDR3 in DNA: TGTGCCAGCAAAGAGGACAGCCTGGGGGAGCAGTACTTC. This translates into CASKEDSLGEQYF.

This chain uses TRBV2 with TRBJ2-5; TRBD1 is a possible D gene (6 bases). CDR3 length equals 12 residues. Germline V gene lookup returns CDR1 SNHLY and CDR2 FYNNEI. V was trimmed by 6 bases and J by 5 bases, leaving 10 bases between them. The CDR3 DNA follows: TGTGCCAGCAGACGACAGGTTGAGACCCAGTACTTC. Its protein product is CASRRQVETQYF.

This sequence joins TRBV7-2 and TRBJ1-3; D is ambiguous. The CDR3 has 14 residues. V lost 3 bases to trimming and J lost 3 bases, with 9 bases between them. Looked up from germline, CDR1 is SGHTA and CDR2 is FQGNSA. This chain's CDR3 is CASSFGAVGNTIYF. CDR3 nucleotide sequence: TGTGCCAGCAGCTTCGGAGCAGTTGGAAACACCATATATTTT.

The V and J genes are TRBV27 and TRBJ1-5; TRBD1 is a possible D gene (5 bases). This CDR3 has 13 residues. Trimming stripped 1 base from V and 5 bases from J, with 6 bases between. The germline V gene encodes CDR1 MNHEY and CDR2 SMNVEV (reference sequence). CDR3: CASSLWGDQPQHF. The CDR3 DNA is TGTGCCAGCAGTTTATGGGGGGATCAGCCCCAGCATTTT.